This note documents a single T cell receptor (beta chain) sequence. These data come from a study of blood T cell repertoires in COVID-19. Overall study context: Both acute and convalescent COVID-19 samples were obtained from the United States, Italy and Spain.

Produced via immunoSEQ multiplex PCR; TCRdb's table is partial and in-frame only. Found here are hundreds of thousands of clones, approximately 86% of them singletons; the top ten hold roughly 1.6%. Self-reported history from a screening survey and questionnaire set each donor's cohort. Looked up from germline, CDR1 is SGHRS and CDR2 is YFSETQ. CDR3 length equals 16 residues. Trimming took 4 bases from V and 1 from J; bases not matched to a gene: 7. The receptor comes from a woman aged 45-65 years who had recovered from COVID-19. Sequences were obtained from PBMCs or T cells enriched from blood (not recorded which). The chain joins TRBV5-1 to TRBJ1-1, with 10 bases that match TRBD1. The CDR3 coding sequence is TGCGCCAGCAGCCCGACAGGGGGCTGGGGGAACACTGAAGCTTTCTTT. Its translation is CASSPTGGWGNTEAFF.